The rows below give T cell receptor beta chains drawn from one sample of a study of spatial heterogeneity in lung cancer. Each CDR3 protein is one row after TCRdb ran MiXCR on the 5' RACE reads. This table holds roughly 2,900 distinct CDR3 sequences, almost 8% found once. The sample in question was normal lung tissue next to the tumor, obtained at surgery. The receptors derive from a male donor with early-stage non-small cell lung cancer. CDR3s include the opening cysteine and the closing phenylalanine or tryptophan. A D gene is named only where the DNA matches it firmly. The size of a clone is reported for some rows only, either as once, few or many, or as a class for expanded clones.

d_gene,j_gene,abundance,v_gene,CDR3aa,CDR3nt
.,TRBJ2-3,.,TRBV9,CASSVEPASTDTQYF,TGTGCCAGCAGCGTAGAGCCGGCTAGCACAGATACGCAGTATTTT
.,TRBJ2-7,.,TRBV5-8,CASSLNQGKYEQYF,TGTGCCAGCAGCTTGAATCAGGGGAAATACGAGCAGTACTTC
.,TRBJ2-5,medium-sized,TRBV7-2,CASSLVQQGGPETQYF,TGTGCCAGCAGCTTAGTCCAACAGGGCGGACCAGAGACCCAGTACTTC
TRBD1,TRBJ2-7,medium-sized,TRBV20-1,CSATDREYEQYF,TGCAGTGCTACGGACAGGGAGTACGAGCAGTACTTC
.,TRBJ1-5,.,TRBV12-3/TRBV12-4,CASSLFLGRDQPQHF,TGTGCCAGCAGTTTATTTCTCGGGCGGGACCAGCCCCAGCATTTT
TRBD1,TRBJ2-4,.,TRBV3-1,CASSHQQGRGAKNIQYF,TGTGCCAGCAGCCACCAACAGGGGAGAGGCGCCAAAAACATTCAGTACTTC
TRBD2,TRBJ2-1,many,TRBV3-1,CASSQDASGGNEQFF,TGTGCCAGCAGCCAAGATGCTAGCGGGGGGAATGAGCAGTTCTTC
.,TRBJ2-1,medium-sized,TRBV30,CAWSSDSSSYNEQFF,TGTGCCTGGAGTTCCGACAGTAGCTCCTACAATGAGCAGTTCTTC
TRBD2,TRBJ2-7,medium-sized,TRBV6-5,CASSSPAGVEQYF,TGTGCCAGCAGTTCCCCCGCGGGGGTCGAGCAGTACTTC
.,TRBJ2-7,medium-sized,TRBV7-6,CASSLSDSFYEQYF,TGTGCCAGCAGCTTATCGGACAGCTTCTACGAGCAGTACTTC
.,TRBJ1-6,medium-sized,TRBV7-2,CASKASPGDQNSPLHF,TGTGCCAGCAAAGCCTCCCCGGGTGACCAGAATTCACCCCTCCACTTT
.,TRBJ2-5,.,TRBV7-9,CASSPWGLQETQYF,TGTGCCAGCAGCCCATGGGGACTTCAAGAGACCCAGTACTTC
.,TRBJ2-7,medium-sized,TRBV6-5,CASSYDRNTYEQYF,TGTGCCAGCAGTTACGACAGAAACACCTACGAGCAGTACTTC
.,TRBJ1-1,.,TRBV7-9,CASSWGGTEAFF,TGTGCCAGCAGCTGGGGGGGCACTGAAGCTTTCTTT
TRBD2,TRBJ2-3,medium-sized,TRBV5-4,CASSLSLAGATDTQYF,TGTGCCAGCAGCTTGTCATTAGCGGGTGCCACAGATACGCAGTATTTT
.,TRBJ2-1,medium-sized,TRBV20-1,CSAQEGNEQFF,TGCAGTGCCCAAGAGGGCAATGAGCAGTTCTTC